Listed below are T cell receptor beta chains from one sample, sequenced in a study of human T cells and chemical hapten exposure. TCRdb reprocessed the RACE reads with MiXCR, giving one entry per CDR3 protein. The sample has tens of thousands of distinct CDR3 sequences; approximately 9.4% are singletons. The material was whole blood, obtained in connection with sensitization to the hapten diphenylcyclopropenone (DPC). These receptor sequences come from a woman between 40 and 50 years old with alopecia areata. Some clones in this sample may be carry-over from other donors' samples. CDR3s include the opening cysteine and the closing phenylalanine or tryptophan. A D gene is named only where the DNA matches it firmly. Size is stated for part of the rows, as once, few or many counts, or as a class when the clone is expanded.

TRBJ2-7	.	TRBV6-5	many	CASSYAQAYEQYF	TGTGCCAGCAGTTATGCTCAGGCCTACGAGCAGTACTTC
TRBJ2-5	TRBD1	TRBV7-6	many	CASSGPGQGQETQYF	TGTGCCAGCAGCGGACCGGGACAGGGGCAAGAGACCCAGTACTTC
TRBJ2-5	TRBD2	TRBV7-9	many	CASSPFSGGAKETQYF	TGTGCCAGCAGCCCCTTTAGCGGGGGGGCCAAAGAGACCCAGTACTTC
TRBJ1-2	TRBD1	TRBV12-3/TRBV12-4	many	CASRRMTGNYGYTF	TGTGCCAGCAGGCGTATGACAGGGAACTATGGCTACACCTTC
TRBJ1-5	.	TRBV20-1	few	CSARDQGRVNQPQHF	TGCAGTGCTAGAGATCAGGGTCGGGTCAATCAGCCCCAGCATTTT
TRBJ1-3	.	TRBV2	few	CASKRGEVSGNTIYF	TGTGCCAGCAAGCGGGGGGAAGTTTCTGGAAACACCATATATTTT
TRBJ1-1	TRBD1	TRBV6-2/TRBV6-3	many	CASSTGALGTEAFF	TGTGCCAGCAGTACAGGGGCATTGGGCACTGAAGCTTTCTTT
TRBJ1-2	.	TRBV28	few	CASGAPGQTYGYTF	TGTGCCAGCGGTGCCCCTGGACAGACCTATGGCTACACCTTC
TRBJ1-1	TRBD1	TRBV7-2	many	CASRGQVGTEAFF	TGTGCCAGCAGGGGACAGGTTGGGACTGAAGCTTTCTTT
TRBJ1-2	TRBD1	TRBV28	few	CASRSGGNGYTF	TGTGCCAGCCGATCAGGGGGCAATGGCTACACCTTC
TRBJ2-3	.	TRBV28	many	CASVSLSFPSEITDTQYF	TGTGCCAGCGTCTCTCTGTCCTTCCCTTCGGAGATCACAGATACGCAGTATTTT
TRBJ2-5	.	TRBV9	few	CASSRGTIGETQYF	TGTGCCAGCAGCCGCGGGACGATAGGAGAGACCCAGTACTTC
TRBJ2-2	TRBD2	TRBV5-6	many	CASSLYAGRVRAGELFF	TGTGCCAGCAGCTTGTATGCAGGGAGGGTTCGGGCCGGGGAGCTGTTTTTT
TRBJ2-2	.	TRBV5-1	few	CASSLRPVEAGELFF	TGCGCCAGCAGCTTAAGGCCCGTCGAAGCCGGGGAGCTGTTTTTT
TRBJ2-5	.	TRBV29-1	many	CSVAWLEYETQYF	TGCAGCGTTGCGTGGCTAGAATACGAGACCCAGTACTTC
TRBJ2-2	.	TRBV6-2/TRBV6-3	many	CASSSWGPTGELFF	TGTGCCAGCTCATCCTGGGGGCCGACCGGGGAGCTGTTTTTT
TRBJ2-5	.	TRBV29-1	few	CSAAGGAEQETQYF	TGCAGCGCAGCTGGCGGGGCGGAACAAGAGACCCAGTACTTC
TRBJ1-1	.	TRBV6-5	many	CASSYSGAQPNTEAFF	TGTGCCAGCAGTTACTCGGGGGCCCAACCGAACACTGAAGCTTTCTTT
TRBJ2-7	.	TRBV4-1	many	CASSQDREQAYEQYF	TGCGCCAGCAGCCAAGATAGAGAACAGGCCTACGAGCAGTACTTC
TRBJ1-5	.	TRBV6-4	many	CAGPSEEGRPEHF	TGTGCCGGCCCAAGTGAGGAGGGCCGCCCCGAACATTTT
TRBJ2-5	TRBD1	TRBV6-5	few	CASSPYQGVQETQYF	TGTGCCAGCAGCCCATATCAGGGGGTGCAAGAGACCCAGTACTTC
TRBJ1-2	.	TRBV6-2/TRBV6-3	many	CASSYDGANYGYTF	TGTGCCAGCAGTTACGACGGAGCTAACTATGGCTACACCTTC
TRBJ1-4	.	TRBV5-1	many	CASGLGLPNEKLFF	TGCGCCAGTGGGTTGGGGTTGCCTAATGAAAAACTGTTTTTT
TRBJ1-5	TRBD1	TRBV7-9	many	CASSLGLDRGNQPQHF	TGTGCCAGCAGCCTAGGGCTAGACAGGGGCAATCAGCCCCAGCATTTT
TRBJ1-1	.	TRBV7-9	many	CASSLVSATEAFF	TGTGCCAGCAGCTTAGTATCGGCCACTGAAGCTTTCTTT
TRBJ2-1	.	TRBV24-1	.	CATSDTYNEQFF	TGTGCCACCAGTGACACATACAATGAGCAGTTCTTC
TRBJ2-7	.	TRBV2	few	CASMEGSWSYEQYF	TGTGCCAGCATGGAGGGCAGTTGGTCGTACGAGCAGTACTTC
TRBJ2-1	TRBD2	TRBV6-2/TRBV6-3	many	CASSSRTSGLYNEQFF	TGTGCCAGCAGTTCCAGGACTAGCGGGCTATACAATGAGCAGTTCTTC
TRBJ2-3	TRBD2	TRBV27	many	CASSSRPAGGKDTQYF	TGTGCCAGCAGTTCCCGCCCCGCGGGGGGTAAGGATACGCAGTATTTT
TRBJ2-5	TRBD2	TRBV4-1	.	CASSQGLAGGEETQYF	TGCGCCAGCAGCCAAGGACTAGCGGGGGGTGAAGAGACCCAGTACTTC
TRBJ2-5	.	TRBV20-1	few	CSARLFQETQYF	TGCAGTGCTAGACTATTTCAAGAGACCCAGTACTTC
TRBJ1-2	TRBD1	TRBV6-6	many	CASSYAGGQSYGYTF	TGTGCCAGCAGTTATGCAGGGGGACAAAGCTATGGCTACACCTTC
TRBJ2-3	TRBD2	TRBV5-1	few	CASSLAPAGGDLTDTQYF	TGCGCCAGCAGCTTGGCCCCAGCGGGGGGGGATCTCACAGATACGCAGTATTTT
TRBJ1-5	.	TRBV6-2/TRBV6-3	.	CASRESNQPQHF	TGTGCCAGCAGAGAGAGCAATCAGCCCCAGCATTTT
TRBJ2-3	TRBD2	TRBV7-2	many	CASSFLTSGGPLDTQYF	TGTGCCAGCAGCTTTCTGACTAGCGGGGGGCCGTTAGATACGCAGTATTTT
TRBJ1-5	.	TRBV7-9	many	CASSLDTGRTNSYSNQPQHF	TGTGCCAGCAGTTTAGACACCGGACGGACTAACTCATATAGCAATCAGCCCCAGCATTTT
TRBJ2-1	.	TRBV30	many	CAWSVSGLASSYNEQFF	TGTGCCTGGAGTGTAAGTGGGCTCGCGAGCTCCTACAATGAGCAGTTCTTC
TRBJ2-7	.	TRBV6-6	.	CASSYGGRRDYEQYF	TGTGCCAGCAGTTACGGAGGGAGGCGCGACTACGAGCAGTACTTC
TRBJ2-5	.	TRBV7-2	many	CASSLGGRGQETQYF	TGTGCCAGCAGCCTAGGCGGACGGGGGCAAGAGACCCAGTACTTC
TRBJ2-3	.	TRBV5-4	many	CASSLQGSTDTQYF	TGTGCCAGCAGCTTGCAGGGTAGCACAGATACGCAGTATTTT
TRBJ1-1	.	TRBV9	many	CASSAVTGLNTEAFF	TGTGCCAGCAGCGCCGTAACAGGGTTGAACACTGAAGCTTTCTTT
TRBJ1-1	.	TRBV7-3	many	CASSEGPNTEAFF	TGTGCCAGCAGCGAGGGCCCGAACACTGAAGCTTTCTTT
TRBJ2-5	TRBD1	TRBV4-3	many	CASSQAGPGGGEETQYF	TGCGCCAGCAGCCAAGCAGGCCCAGGGGGCGGGGAAGAGACCCAGTACTTC
TRBJ2-2	.	TRBV19	many	CASSIYGFANTGELFF	TGTGCCAGTAGTATTTATGGGTTCGCGAACACCGGGGAGCTGTTTTTT
TRBJ2-1	.	TRBV18	many	CASSPSQNEQFF	TGTGCCAGCTCACCGTCACAAAATGAGCAGTTCTTC
TRBJ1-5	TRBD1	TRBV4-1	many	CASSQEDREDQPQHF	TGCGCCAGCAGCCAAGAGGACAGGGAAGATCAGCCCCAGCATTTT
TRBJ1-5	.	TRBV21-1	many	CASSRQNTDNQPQHF	TGTGCCAGCAGCAGACAGAATACGGACAATCAGCCCCAGCATTTT
TRBJ1-1	TRBD1	TRBV27	many	CASRGQGVTEAFF	TGTGCCAGCAGGGGACAGGGGGTCACTGAAGCTTTCTTT
TRBJ2-3	TRBD1	TRBV7-9	few	CASSPGTGGPISTTDTQYF	TGTGCCAGCAGCCCCGGGACAGGGGGCCCCATCAGCACCACAGATACGCAGTATTTT
TRBJ2-7	.	TRBV28	.	CASSLSSPLSSYEQYF	TGTGCCAGCAGTTTATCCTCTCCTCTCAGCTCCTACGAGCAGTACTTC
TRBJ1-3	.	TRBV12-2	many	CASRLELAGEPGNTIYF	TGTGCAAGTCGCTTAGAATTAGCAGGGGAACCTGGAAACACCATATATTTT